The 28 T cell receptor beta chains below come from one sample, sequenced in a study of blood T cell repertoires in COVID-19. TCRdb keeps only in-frame clones here, not all; method: immunoSEQ multiplex PCR. The sample includes about 110,000 clones, 80% of them seen just once. The sequenced sample was peripheral blood. The receptors shown here come from a human donor in a cohort sampled during active or convalescent COVID-19.

The chain carries TRBV5-4 and TRBJ2-5, with 8 bases matching TRBD1. V shed 4 bases and J 4 bases; nucleotides not matched to a gene: 3. The germline V gene encodes CDR1 SGHNT and CDR2 YYREEE (reference sequence). CDR3 length equals 13 residues. CDR3 nucleotides: TGTGCCAGCAGCGGGGGGACAGGAGAGACCCAGTACTTC. It specifies CASSGGTGETQYF.

The rearrangement uses TRBV28 and TRBJ2-1; D might be TRBD2 (5 bases). Per the germline V gene, CDR1 is MDHEN and CDR2 is SYDVKM. V was cut by 4 bases and J by 8 bases, with 24 bases left in between. This CDR3 has 17 amino acids. CDR3 sequence: CASSYISRGRTGDEQFF. The CDR3 nucleotides are TGTGCCAGCAGTTATATTAGTCGGGGTAGGACGGGCGATGAGCAGTTCTTC.

This clone showed up just once. CDR3: CASSEKQRGAGELFF. In DNA form, the CDR3 reads TGCGCCAGCAGTGAGAAACAGCGGGGAGCCGGGGAGCTGTTTTTT. The rearrangement uses TRBV10-2 and TRBJ2-2; TRBD2 agrees at 7 bases. Germline CDR1 WSHSY, CDR2 SAAADI. J lost 6 bases, V lost 2 bases, and 6 bases had no gene match. The CDR3 contains 15 residues.

The chain uses TRBV11-2 and TRBJ2-7; D gene uncertain. Trimming took 1 base from V and 2 from J, leaving 9 bases between them. CDR3 length: 14 residues. Germline V gene sequence: CDR1 SGHAT, CDR2 FQNNGV. The CDR3, as DNA: TGTGCCAGCAGCTTAGGGCACCGTACCTACGAGCAGTACTTC. This sequence encodes CASSLGHRTYEQYF. The variable domain in full, completed from reference TRBV11-2 and TRBJ2-7, reads EAGVAQSPRYKIIEKRQSVAFWCNPISGHATLYWYQQILGQGPKLLIQFQNNGVVDDSQLPKDRFSAERLKGVDSTLKIQPAKLEDSAVYLCASSLGHRTYEQYFGPGTRLTVT.

V gene TRBV2 combines with J gene TRBJ2-2; the D is unclear. Germline V gives CDR1 SNHLY, CDR2 FYNNEI. V dropped 3 bases and J dropped 1 base, with 6 bases sitting between them. The CDR3 sequence is 14 residues long. As DNA, the CDR3 is TGTGCCAGCAGTGACCTAGGGAACACCGGGGAGCTGTTTTTT. This sequence encodes CASSDLGNTGELFF. The entire variable domain, with the rest obtained from reference TRBV2 and TRBJ2-2, is as follows: EPEVTQTPSHQVTQMGQEVILRCVPISNHLYFYWYRQILGQKVEFLVSFYNNEISEKSEIFDDQFSVERPDGSNFTLKIRSTKLEDSAMYFCASSDLGNTGELFFGEGSRLTVL.

This clone appeared a few times. V is TRBV4-3 and J is TRBJ2-5; 13 bases map to TRBD2. Per the germline V gene, CDR1 is LGHNA and CDR2 is YSLEER. With 5 bases clipped from V and 4 bases from J, the junction kept 7 bases outside the gene matches. This CDR3 region has 16 residues. The CDR3 region has the DNA TGCGCCAGCAGCGACGGACTAGCGGGAGATGGAGAGACCCAGTACTTC. This encodes CASSDGLAGDGETQYF.

CDR3 sequence reads: CASSPPMGVLGPLHF. As DNA, the CDR3 is TGTGCCAGCTCACCACCAATGGGTGTATTGGGCCCCCTCCACTTT. This chain connects TRBV18 to TRBJ1-6; D is uncertain. With 0 bases removed from V and 13 bases from J, the gap between germline ends came to 16 bases. CDR1 KGHSH and CDR2 LQKENI come from the germline V gene. This CDR3 is built from 15 residues.

The rearrangement links TRBV24-1 to TRBJ1-1; 7 bases match TRBD1. J lost 10 bases, V lost 4 bases, and 17 bases had no gene match. Per the germline V gene, CDR1 is KGHDR and CDR2 is SFDVKD. The length of the CDR3 is 16 residues. The CDR3, as DNA: TGTGCCACCAGTGACCTGACCAGACAGGGTCTGGGGGGAGCTTTCTTT. It specifies CATSDLTRQGLGGAFF.

The rearrangement joins TRBV24-1 to TRBJ2-1, with TRBD2 identical over 9 bases. This CDR3 is built from 15 residues. The germline V gene encodes CDR1 KGHDR and CDR2 SFDVKD. Trimming removed 7 bases from V and 0 bases from J; junction bases left unmatched: 3. The CDR3 spells CATRAAGGSYNEQFF. CDR3 sequence (DNA): TGTGCCACCAGGGCAGCGGGAGGCTCCTACAATGAGCAGTTCTTC.

This chain joins TRBV5-4 and TRBJ2-2; 8 bases match TRBD1. CDR1 is SGHNT and CDR2 is YYREEE in the germline V gene (reference sequence). The V gene end was trimmed by 4 bases and the J gene end by 3 bases; junction bases not matched to a gene: 5. The CDR3 totals 15 residues. The CDR3 bases are TGTGCCAGCAGCAAGGACAGGGTGGACACCGGGGAGCTGTTTTTT. It yields the protein CASSKDRVDTGELFF.

This clone was seen a few times. The chain is built from TRBV7-9 and TRBJ2-2; tentative D call: TRBD1 (6 bases). CDR1 SEHNR and CDR2 FQNEAQ come from the germline V gene (reference sequence). CDR3 length equals 15 residues. The V end was cut by 2 bases, the J end by 6 bases, with 13 bases between. The CDR3 reads CASSLLAGASGELFF. In DNA, the CDR3 is TGTGCCAGCAGCTTATTGGCAGGGGCTTCCGGGGAGCTGTTTTTT.

V is TRBV28 and J is TRBJ2-7; weak D call: TRBD2 (5 bases). V shed 3 bases and J shed 5 bases, with 20 bases lying between them. The CDR3 runs to 16 residues. Germline V gene sequence: CDR1 MDHEN, CDR2 SYDVKM. The CDR3 sequence: CASSFSLPGRVDEQYF. CDR3 DNA sequence: TGTGCCAGCAGTTTTTCGCTTCCGGGAAGGGTCGACGAGCAGTACTTC.

The J gene is TRBJ2-5, the V gene TRBV7-6; TRBD1 agrees at 7 bases. V shed 5 bases and J 6 bases; nucleotides not matched to a gene: 18. Germline V gives CDR1 SGHVS, CDR2 FNYEAQ. The CDR3 runs 17 residues. The CDR3 DNA is TGTGCCAGCAGCCGCGAGGGCCGGGACAGTCAGTTTAAGACCCAGTACTTC. It codes for CASSREGRDSQFKTQYF.

The sample holds one count of this clone. The chain links TRBV5-1 to TRBJ2-7, with 7 bases identical to TRBD2. The V gene's germline CDR1 is SGHRS and CDR2 YFSETQ. After removal of 2 bases from V and 0 bases from J, the junction contained 5 bases not matched to a gene. This CDR3 is 15 amino acids long. CDR3 region: CASSFPGGSSYEQYF. CDR3 in DNA: TGCGCCAGCAGCTTCCCCGGGGGGAGCTCCTACGAGCAGTACTTC.

This clone showed up just once. The chain couples TRBV3-1 (or the pseudogene TRBV3-2) to TRBJ2-7; 12 bases fit TRBD2. J lost 3 bases, V lost 6 bases, and 6 bases had no gene match. This CDR3 spans 15 amino acids. Germline loops: CDR1 LGHDT, CDR2 YNNKEL (reference sequence). CDR3 region: CASRLRLAGVYEQYF. The DNA for the CDR3 is TGTGCCAGCAGACTCCGACTAGCGGGAGTCTACGAGCAGTACTTC.

This sequence joins TRBV25-1 and TRBJ2-1; D unclear. Germline V gene data show CDR1 as MGHDK and CDR2 as SYGVNS. CDR3 length equals 17 residues. The ends were cut back, 1 base at V and 5 bases at J, with 18 bases in the middle. Written as DNA, the CDR3 is TGTGCCAGCAGTGAATTTCGTACAGCCTTGGGTGACAATGAGCAGTTCTTC. Protein sequence: CASSEFRTALGDNEQFF.

The chain uses TRBV5-1 and TRBJ1-2; TRBD1 might be the D (5 bases). Trimming left V 0 bases short and J 6 bases short, with 9 bases between. This CDR3 has 13 residues. CDR1 and CDR2 (germline): SGHRS, YFSETQ. CDR3 amino acids: CASSLAGYDGYTF. Written as DNA, the CDR3 is TGCGCCAGCAGCTTGGCAGGGTACGATGGCTACACCTTC.

This chain links TRBV6-1 with TRBJ1-4; D ambiguous. The CDR3 has 16 amino acids. CDR1 is MNHNS and CDR2 is SASEGT in the germline V gene. Deletions cut 0 bases from V and 0 bases from J, with 8 bases between. CDR3 in amino acids: CASSEALPATNEKLFF. The CDR3 DNA reads TGTGCCAGCAGTGAAGCCCTCCCGGCAACTAATGAAAAACTGTTTTTT.

The chain couples TRBV7-2 to TRBJ2-1; D is possibly TRBD1 (6 bases). In germline, CDR1 is SGHTA, CDR2 FQGNSA. The CDR3 length is 16 residues. V gave up 5 bases and J gave up 4 bases, with 18 bases separating them. In DNA, the CDR3 is TGTGCCAGCAGCCCAATACAGGGTCTAACATACAATGAGCAGTTCTTC. Translated: CASSPIQGLTYNEQFF.

The V gene is TRBV19, the J gene TRBJ1-2, with 8 bases fitting TRBD1. Trimming took 3 bases from V and 2 from J; bases not matched to a gene: 5. Per germline, CDR1 LNHDA and CDR2 SQIVND (reference sequence). CDR3 size: 15 residues. The CDR3 sequence: CASSMTNRGNYGYTF. The CDR3 nucleotides are TGTGCCAGTAGTATGACTAACAGGGGGAACTATGGCTACACCTTC.

V usage is TRBV3-1 (or the pseudogene TRBV3-2) and J usage is TRBJ2-7; D possibly corresponds to TRBD2 (5 bases). The CDR3 consists of 16 residues. CDR1 is LGHDT and CDR2 is YNNKEL in the germline V gene (reference sequence). V was trimmed by 2 bases and J by 2 bases, leaving 16 bases between them. For the CDR3, the DNA is TGTGCCAGCAGCCAATCTGGAGGATATGGAGCCTACGAGCAGTACTTC. Its protein product is CASSQSGGYGAYEQYF.

V is TRBV6-2 or TRBV6-3 and J is TRBJ2-5, with 10 bases matching TRBD1. CDR3 size: 16 residues. V dropped 3 bases and J dropped 6; count of bases not matched to a gene: 10. CDR1 and CDR2 from the germline V gene are MNHEY and SVGEGT. The CDR3 region is CASSYRTGQGIKTQYF. CDR3 nucleotide sequence: TGTGCCAGCAGTTATAGAACGGGACAGGGGATTAAGACCCAGTACTTC.

The chain has TRBV2 and TRBJ2-3; TRBD1 is a possible D gene (6 bases). Germline CDR1 is SNHLY and CDR2 is FYNNEI. V lost 7 bases to trimming and J lost 0 bases, with 14 bases between them. The CDR3 length is 15 residues. The chain's CDR3 is CASKLDRPSTDTQYF. As DNA, the CDR3 is TGTGCCAGCAAACTCGACAGGCCCAGCACAGATACGCAGTATTTT.

The chain joins TRBV28 to TRBJ2-7; maybe TRBD1 (5 bases). V was shortened by 6 bases and J by 2 bases, with 11 bases between the two germline ends. Germline loops: CDR1 MDHEN, CDR2 SYDVKM. The length of the CDR3 is 13 residues. The CDR3 DNA sequence: TGTGCCAGCAGGCCGACAGATACCTACGAGCAGTACTTC. It encodes CASRPTDTYEQYF.

This clone was detected only a few times. The V and J genes are TRBV4-1 and TRBJ2-2; possible D gene TRBD2, 6 bases. The V end was cut by 4 bases, the J end by 3 bases, with 12 bases between. Germline CDR1 MGHRA, CDR2 YSYEKL. This CDR3 spans 15 amino acids. In nucleotides, the CDR3 is TGCGCCAGCAGCCCCGGACTACTTGACACCGGGGAGCTGTTTTTT. Translated: CASSPGLLDTGELFF.

The chain has TRBV6-1 and TRBJ1-6; the match to TRBD1 covers 7 bases. V gave up 3 bases and J gave up 0 bases; unmatched junction bases: 2. The germline CDR1 and CDR2 sequences are MNHNS and SASEGT. The CDR3 runs to 16 residues. The DNA for the CDR3 is TGTGCCAGCAGTGAGGGGACAGCCTCCTATAATTCACCCCTCCACTTT. This sequence encodes CASSEGTASYNSPLHF.

The rearrangement links TRBV5-6 to TRBJ2-7; possibly TRBD1 for D (5 bases). Per the germline V gene, CDR1 is SGHDT and CDR2 is YYEEEE. Trimming shortened V by 7 bases and J by 7 bases, and 21 bases separated the two germline ends. The CDR3 totals 14 residues. CDR3 sequence: CASCEVSGLGEQYF. DNA of the CDR3: TGTGCCAGCTGTGAGGTCTCAGGGCTAGGGGAGCAGTACTTC.

The chain couples TRBV5-1 to TRBJ2-3, with D hard to call. This CDR3 is 11 amino acids long. The V gene lost 5 bases and the J gene lost 3 bases, with 4 bases spanning the gap. Germline V gene data show CDR1 as SGHRS and CDR2 as YFSETQ. CDR3 DNA: TGCGCCAGCAGATCAACAGATACGCAGTATTTT. Protein product: CASRSTDTQYF. The entire variable domain, with the rest obtained from reference TRBV5-1 and TRBJ2-3, is as follows: KAGVTQTPRYLIKTRGQQVTLSCSPISGHRSVSWYQQTPGQGLQFLFEYFSETQRNKGNFPGRFSGRQFSNSRSEMNVSTLELGDSALYLCASRSTDTQYFGPGTRLTVL.